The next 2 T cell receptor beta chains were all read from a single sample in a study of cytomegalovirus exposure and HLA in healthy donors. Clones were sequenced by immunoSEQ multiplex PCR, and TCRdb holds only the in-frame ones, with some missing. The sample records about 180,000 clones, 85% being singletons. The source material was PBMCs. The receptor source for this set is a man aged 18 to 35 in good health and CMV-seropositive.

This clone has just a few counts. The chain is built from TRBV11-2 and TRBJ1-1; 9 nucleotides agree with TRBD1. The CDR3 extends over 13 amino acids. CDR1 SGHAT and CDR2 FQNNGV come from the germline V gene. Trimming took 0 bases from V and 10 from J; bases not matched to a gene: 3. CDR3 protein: CASSLETGGTAFF. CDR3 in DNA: TGTGCCAGCAGCTTAGAGACAGGGGGAACAGCTTTCTTT.

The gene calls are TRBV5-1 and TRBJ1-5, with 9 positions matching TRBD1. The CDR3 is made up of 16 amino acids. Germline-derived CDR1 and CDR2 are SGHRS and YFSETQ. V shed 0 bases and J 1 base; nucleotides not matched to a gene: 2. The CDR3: CASSLGQGVSNQPQHF. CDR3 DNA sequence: TGCGCCAGCAGCTTGGGACAGGGGGTGAGCAATCAGCCCCAGCATTTT.